The 23 T cell receptor beta chains listed next were all sequenced from one sample in a study of neurological immune-mediated disorders. TCRdb re-called the 5' RACE reads through MiXCR, storing one row per CDR3 protein. This table holds about 120,000 distinct CDR3 sequences, roughly 3.1% found once. Sample: PBMCs. These receptors were obtained from a young woman with multiple sclerosis.

This clonotype was counted at least ten times. V usage is TRBV5-1 and J usage is TRBJ2-5, with TRBD2 as a possible D gene (6 bases). Germline V CDR1 and CDR2: SGHRS, YFSETQ. V lost 4 bases and J 4 bases, leaving 11 bases between the germline ends. This CDR3 comprises 13 residues. CDR3 residues: CASSGRRAETQYF. The CDR3 region has the DNA TGCGCCAGCAGCGGTCGGAGGGCAGAGACCCAGTACTTC.

This clonotype was detected many times. The rearrangement links TRBV7-2 to TRBJ2-7, with 10 bases fitting TRBD1. The germline CDR1 and CDR2 sequences are SGHTA and FQGNSA. The CDR3 covers 14 residues. J lost 6 bases, V lost 6 bases, and 8 bases had no gene match. In nucleotides, the CDR3 is TGTGCCAGCAGGCAAACCAGGACAGGGGGCGAGCAGTACTTC. Its translation is CASRQTRTGGEQYF.

This clonotype was counted many times. The chain is built from TRBV10-3 and TRBJ2-3; tentatively, D is TRBD1 or TRBD2 (5 bases each). Germline CDR1 is ENHRY and CDR2 is SYGVKD. The CDR3 is 14 amino acids. V lost 8 bases and J 2 bases, leaving 14 bases between the germline ends. The CDR3 DNA follows: TGTGCCATCGGCCGGGACCGCTCCACAGATACGCAGTATTTT. Translation: CAIGRDRSTDTQYF.

There are many counts of this clonotype. This chain connects TRBV5-1 to TRBJ2-3; 12 positions match TRBD2. The CDR3 is 18 amino acids. Germline values: CDR1 SGHRS, CDR2 YFSETQ. J lost 0 bases, V lost 4 bases, and 9 bases had no gene match. The CDR3 DNA reads TGCGCCAGCAGCCCGGGACTAGCGGGCGGGGAAAGCACAGATACGCAGTATTTT. Translated: CASSPGLAGGESTDTQYF. The full variable domain, in which reference TRBV5-1 and TRBJ2-3 provide the parts outside the CDR3, is KAGVTQTPRYLIKTRGQQVTLSCSPISGHRSVSWYQQTPGQGLQFLFEYFSETQRNKGNFPGRFSGRQFSNSRSEMNVSTLELGDSALYLCASSPGLAGGESTDTQYFGPGTRLTVL.

Only a few counts were recorded for this clonotype. The chain combines TRBV7-2 with TRBJ2-3; D call uncertain. CDR1 is SGHTA, CDR2 FQGNSA, per germline. CDR3 length equals 11 residues. V was pared by 1 base and J by 9 bases, with 5 bases between. The CDR3 DNA reads TGTGCCAGCAGCTTAGAACTCACGCAGTATTTT. It specifies CASSLELTQYF.

This clonotype was observed at least ten times. V usage is TRBV20-1 and J usage is TRBJ2-2; TRBD2 matches 8 bases. The germline CDR1 and CDR2 sequences are DFQATT and SNEGSKA (reference sequence). The junction had 8 bases not matched to a gene; V was cut back by 6 bases and J by 2 bases. This CDR3 has 15 residues. The CDR3 region is CSALGGGRNTGELFF. CDR3 bases: TGCAGTGCCCTGGGCGGGGGGCGAAACACCGGGGAGCTGTTTTTT.

V usage is TRBV5-1 and J usage is TRBJ2-3, with D tentatively TRBD2 (6 bases). The V end was cut by 0 bases, the J end by 5 bases, with 10 bases between. The CDR3 spans 14 residues. Looked up from germline, CDR1 is SGHRS and CDR2 is YFSETQ. CDR3 in amino acids: CASSLGGGGDTQYF. The DNA for the CDR3 is TGCGCCAGCAGCTTGGGGGGAGGTGGAGATACGCAGTATTTT.

This clonotype was counted at least ten times. The chain recombines TRBV5-6 with TRBJ1-1; D call uncertain. From germline, CDR1 is SGHDT and CDR2 YYEEEE. The CDR3 has 14 amino acids. Deletions cut 4 bases from V and 1 base from J, with 11 bases between. The CDR3 DNA reads as TGTGCCAGCAGCCGTTTCGGGGAGAACACTGAAGCTTTCTTT. Protein product: CASSRFGENTEAFF.

This clonotype came up many times. The chain has TRBV4-3 and TRBJ1-6, with 7 bases aligning to TRBD1. V shed 4 bases, J shed 10 bases, and the junction held 10 bases outside the gene matches. This CDR3 has 15 amino acids. CDR1 and CDR2 (germline): LGHNA, YSLEER. The CDR3 nucleotides are TGCGCCAGCAGCCGGACGACAGGGTTGTTATCACCCCTCCACTTT. Translated: CASSRTTGLLSPLHF.

This clonotype was seen ten or more times. CDR3 sequence reads: CASSAGGGKAFF. CDR3 bases: TGTGCCAGCAGTGCTGGGGGCGGGAAAGCTTTCTTT. The rearrangement joins TRBV2 to TRBJ1-1; possibly TRBD1 for D (6 bases). The CDR3 extends over 12 amino acids. With 4 bases removed from V and 9 bases from J, the gap between germline ends came to 12 bases. CDR1 and CDR2 from the germline V gene are SNHLY and FYNNEI.

This clonotype was counted many times. The V and J genes are TRBV20-1 and TRBJ2-6, with D tentatively TRBD1 (6 bases). V dropped 2 bases and J dropped 0 bases, with 11 bases sitting between them. The germline CDR1 and CDR2 sequences are DFQATT and SNEGSKA (reference sequence). The CDR3 spans 16 residues. The CDR3 reads CSARNRESSGANVLTF. In DNA form, the CDR3 reads TGCAGTGCTAGAAACAGGGAATCCTCTGGGGCCAACGTCCTGACTTTC.

The V and J genes are TRBV6-2 or TRBV6-3 and TRBJ2-7; tentatively, D is TRBD2 (5 bases). This CDR3 is 16 amino acids long. The V end lost 4 bases, the J end lost 4 bases, and 20 bases lay between the germline ends. From germline, CDR1 is MNHEY and CDR2 SVGEGT. This chain's CDR3 is CASSFYPDLVGYEQYF. In DNA, the CDR3 is TGTGCCAGCAGTTTCTACCCGGACTTAGTTGGATACGAGCAGTACTTC.

This clonotype appeared a single time. The chain employs TRBV27 and TRBJ2-7; no definite D call. The CDR3 has 15 amino acids. Germline V CDR1 and CDR2: MNHEY, SMNVEV (reference sequence). The V and J ends lost 7 bases and 4 bases respectively, with 20 bases between them. The CDR3 sequence is CASTDRLSDPYEQYF. CDR3 nucleotides: TGTGCCAGCACCGACCGGCTCTCCGATCCGTACGAGCAGTACTTC.

In this sample, this clonotype turned up many times. The V gene is TRBV5-1, the J gene TRBJ1-2; D not resolved. Germline CDR1 is SGHRS and CDR2 is YFSETQ. CDR3 size: 12 residues. V was pared by 0 bases and J by 7 bases, with 7 bases between. This chain's CDR3 is CASSLGGAGYTF. CDR3 DNA sequence: TGCGCCAGCAGCTTGGGAGGAGCTGGCTACACCTTC.

This clonotype occurred many times. J is TRBJ2-5 and V is TRBV7-9; possible D gene TRBD1, 6 bases. There are 17 residues in the CDR3. V was pared by 5 bases and J by 5 bases, with 24 bases between. Germline V gives CDR1 SEHNR, CDR2 FQNEAQ (reference sequence). CDR3 loop: CASSPHGLGAYEETQYF. The CDR3 bases are TGTGCCAGCAGCCCACATGGGCTGGGGGCCTACGAGGAGACCCAGTACTTC.

This clonotype was recorded at least ten times. The rearrangement links TRBV12-3 or TRBV12-4 to TRBJ1-2; weak D call: TRBD1 (6 bases). This CDR3 has 14 residues. V was pared by 6 bases and J by 1 base, with 12 bases between. CDR3 residues: CASSSDRLNYGYTF. The CDR3 coding sequence is TGTGCCAGCAGCTCGGACAGACTTAACTATGGCTACACCTTC.

Turning to this clonotype: This sequence may be a read error, since a much larger clone differs from it by one base. This sequence joins TRBV7-2 and TRBJ2-6; 9 bases fit TRBD1. The germline V gene encodes CDR1 SGHTA and CDR2 FQGNSA. Trimming removed 4 bases from V and 2 bases from J; junction bases left unmatched: 3. This CDR3 region has 16 residues. The CDR3 region is CASSYHRGPGANVLTF. The CDR3, as DNA: TGTGCCAGCAGCTACCACAGGGGGCCTGGGGCCAACGTCCTGACTTTC.

This clonotype was seen many times. The rearrangement joins TRBV20-1 to TRBJ2-7; TRBD1 might be the D (5 bases). Per germline, CDR1 DFQATT and CDR2 SNEGSKA (reference sequence). Trimming cost V 1 base and J 7 bases, with 8 bases left between them. The CDR3 covers 11 residues. This CDR3 is CSARGSGEQYF. In DNA form, the CDR3 reads TGCAGTGCTAGAGGGTCAGGGGAGCAGTACTTC.

This clonotype was detected ten times or more. This chain links TRBV12-3 or TRBV12-4 with TRBJ1-2; D gene ambiguous. Trimming removed 8 bases at V and 4 bases at J, with 17 bases between. CDR3 length: 14 amino acids. CDR3: CASSPNLAGYGYTF. The DNA of the CDR3 is TGTGCCAGCTCCCCGAACCTGGCTGGCTATGGCTACACCTTC.

This clonotype occurred many times. The V gene is TRBV20-1, the J gene TRBJ2-3; 13 bases match TRBD2. This CDR3 has 17 amino acids. The V gene end was trimmed by 6 bases and the J gene end by 4 bases; junction bases not matched to a gene: 13. The V gene's germline CDR1 is DFQATT and CDR2 SNEGSKA (reference sequence). CDR3 bases: TGCAGTGCCATGAGACCCTCCGGACTAGCGGGAGCAGATACGCAGTATTTT. Translated, it gives CSAMRPSGLAGADTQYF.

V and J are TRBV12-5 and TRBJ1-3; the D is unclear. Germline loops: CDR1 LGHNT, CDR2 FRNRAP. The CDR3 has 12 amino acids. Trimming left V 1 base short and J 10 bases short, with 8 bases between. This chain's CDR3 is CASGLGTLTIYF. The CDR3 DNA is TGTGCTAGTGGTTTGGGGACCCTTACCATATATTTT. Together with reference TRBV12-5 and TRBJ1-3, the CDR3 gives the full variable domain: DARVTQTPRHKVTEMGQEVTMRCQPILGHNTVFWYRQTMMQGLELLAYFRNRAPLDDSGMPKDRFSAEMPDATLATLKIQPSEPRDSAVYFCASGLGTLTIYFGEGSWLTVV.

At least ten counts were recorded for this clonotype. This rearrangement joins TRBV3-1 to TRBJ2-7; no reliable D call. The CDR3 is 13 amino acids. The V end lost 4 bases, the J end lost 6 bases, and 13 bases lay between the germline ends. Per the germline V gene, CDR1 is LGHDT and CDR2 is YNNKEL (reference sequence). The CDR3 DNA is TGTGCCAGCAGCCCGGCCCCGCCAGCCGAGCAGTACTTC. It is translated as CASSPAPPAEQYF.

This clonotype occurred many times. The rearrangement joins TRBV5-6 to TRBJ1-4; D is perhaps TRBD1 (6 bases). The germline CDR1 and CDR2 sequences are SGHDT and YYEEEE. Trimming shortened V by 2 bases and J by 7 bases, and 9 bases separated the two germline ends. This CDR3 is 13 amino acids long. The CDR3 DNA follows: TGTGCCAGCAGCTTACCGACAGGTGAAAAACTGTTTTTT. Protein product: CASSLPTGEKLFF.